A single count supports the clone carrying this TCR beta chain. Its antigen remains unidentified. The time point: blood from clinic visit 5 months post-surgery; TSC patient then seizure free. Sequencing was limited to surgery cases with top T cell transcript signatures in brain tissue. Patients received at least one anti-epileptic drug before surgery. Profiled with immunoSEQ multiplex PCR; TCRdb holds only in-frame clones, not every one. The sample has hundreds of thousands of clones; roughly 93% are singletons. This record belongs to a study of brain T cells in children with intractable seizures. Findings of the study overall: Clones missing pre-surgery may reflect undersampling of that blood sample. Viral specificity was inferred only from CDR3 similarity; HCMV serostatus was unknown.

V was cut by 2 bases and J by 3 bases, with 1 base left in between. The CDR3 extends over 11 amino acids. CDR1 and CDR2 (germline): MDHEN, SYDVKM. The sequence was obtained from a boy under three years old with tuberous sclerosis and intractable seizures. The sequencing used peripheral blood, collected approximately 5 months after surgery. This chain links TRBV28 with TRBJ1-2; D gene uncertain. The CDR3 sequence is CASSLHYGYTF. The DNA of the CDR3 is TGTGCCAGCAGTTTACACTATGGCTACACCTTC.